This T cell receptor (beta chain) was recovered during a study of vaccination effects on CD4 cells after COVID-19. As for the study in general: Some 2 million PBMC per well received 9 to 10 IU/ml IL-2 and roughly 10 ug/ml peptides in culture. Study-wide findings and caveats: Cross-reaction with common cold coronaviruses was seen in only 1 of 255 vaccine-induced clones from healthy vaccinees. Infection-derived and vaccine-derived clones contracted markedly late after vaccination.

TCRdb's copy holds only in-frame clones and misses some; the assay was immunoSEQ multiplex PCR. The table includes about 58,000 clones, 70% to 80% detected once. The authors isolated CD4+ T cells after around 11 days of culture. In the vaccine recipients, nucleocapsid antibodies were negative and there was no prior SARS-CoV-2 infection. CDR3 length: 15 residues. Germline V gene sequence: CDR1 SNHLY, CDR2 FYNNEI. J lost 6 bases, V lost 5 bases, and 8 bases had no gene match. Notes on this clone: Its antigen is unidentified.

The receptor was isolated from a human donor who received a COVID-19 vaccine. This rearrangement joins TRBV2 to TRBJ2-2; TRBD2 agrees at 8 bases. The input for sequencing was CD4+ T cells from PBMCs cultured without peptide, taken before COVID-19 vaccination. CDR3 DNA: TGTGCCAGCAGTTACGGCGGGGGGCGGGCCGGGGAGCTGTTTTTT. It yields the protein CASSYGGGRAGELFF.